A single TCR beta chain is shown here with its context. Germline lookup yields CDR1 MNHEY and CDR2 SMNVEV (reference sequence). The germline V and J ends were trimmed by 2 bases and 3 bases, with 8 bases remaining between them. The CDR3 spans 13 residues. The method was immunoSEQ multiplex PCR; TCRdb's version includes in-frame clones alone and lacks a portion of them. Here the sample spans about 260,000 clones, 90% being singletons. This specimen comes from a study of cytomegalovirus exposure and HLA in healthy donors. The chain links TRBV27 to TRBJ2-7; D remains unclear. The receptor's source is a woman between 25 and 40 years old in good health and CMV-seronegative. The sample comprised PBMCs. The CDR3 loop is CASSLGLVYEQYF. The CDR3 nucleotides read TGTGCCAGCAGTTTAGGGCTAGTCTACGAGCAGTACTTC.